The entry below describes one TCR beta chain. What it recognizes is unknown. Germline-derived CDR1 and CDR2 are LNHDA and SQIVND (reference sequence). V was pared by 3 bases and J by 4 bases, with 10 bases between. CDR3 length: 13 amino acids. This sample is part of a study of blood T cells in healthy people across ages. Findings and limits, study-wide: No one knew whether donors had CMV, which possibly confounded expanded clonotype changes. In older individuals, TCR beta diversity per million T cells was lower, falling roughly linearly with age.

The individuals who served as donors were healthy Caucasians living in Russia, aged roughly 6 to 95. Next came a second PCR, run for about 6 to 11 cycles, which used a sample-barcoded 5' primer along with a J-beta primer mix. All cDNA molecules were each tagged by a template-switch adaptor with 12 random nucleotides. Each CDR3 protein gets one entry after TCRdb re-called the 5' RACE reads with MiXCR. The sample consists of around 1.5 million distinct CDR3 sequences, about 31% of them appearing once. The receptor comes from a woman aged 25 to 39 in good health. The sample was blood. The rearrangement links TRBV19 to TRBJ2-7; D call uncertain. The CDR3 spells CASSIGELYEQYF. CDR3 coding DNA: TGTGCCAGTAGTATCGGAGAGTTGTACGAGCAGTACTTC.